Listed below are T cell receptor beta chains from one sample, sequenced in a study of breast tumors, draining lymph nodes, adjacent tissues. TCRdb passed the multiplex PCR reads through MiXCR, listing each CDR3 protein once. Among fewer than 200,000 distinct CDR3 sequences, roughly a third were seen once, and the ten largest hold 3.5% to 4.5%. The sample comprised axillary lymph node tissue. The receptors derive from a female donor with breast cancer. Some clones in this sample may be carry-over from other donors' samples. CDR3s include the opening cysteine and the closing phenylalanine or tryptophan. The order of the fields is clone size, D gene, V gene, J gene, CDR3 DNA, CDR3 protein. A D gene is named only where the DNA matches it firmly. Clone sizes are given selectively: once, few, many, or a class where the clone is expanded.

NA	NA	TRBV5-6	TRBJ1-2	TGTGCCAGCAGCTCTGGACAGACCTATGGCTACACCTTC	CASSSGQTYGYTF
many	TRBD1	TRBV4-1	TRBJ1-4	TGCGCCAGCAGCAAGACAGGGCCGGCAACTAATGAAAAACTGTTTTTT	CASSKTGPATNEKLFF
NA	NA	TRBV20-1	TRBJ1-6	TGCAGTGCTAGAAAGCCTAATCAAGAGAGTTCACCCCTCCACTTT	CSARKPNQESSPLHF
NA	TRBD2	TRBV19	TRBJ2-7	TGTGCCAGTGGTTCCCGGGGGGGCAGGGCACACGAGCAGTACTTC	CASGSRGGRAHEQYF
many	TRBD1	TRBV5-1	TRBJ1-2	TGCGCCAGCAGCCACGCCGGGACAGGGGGCAATTACTATGGCTACACCTTC	CASSHAGTGGNYYGYTF
NA	NA	TRBV15	TRBJ1-4	TGTGCCACCAGCAGATATATCGGGCCCTACAATGAAAAACTGTTTTTT	CATSRYIGPYNEKLFF
once	NA	TRBV29-1	TRBJ1-2	TGCAGCGTTGGCATGACGGATCCCTATGGCTACACCTTC	CSVGMTDPYGYTF
many	NA	TRBV7-9	TRBJ1-4	TGTGCCAGCAGCCGGGGGAAGGGTGAAAAACTGTTTTTT	CASSRGKGEKLFF
many	NA	TRBV20-1	TRBJ2-3	TGCAGTGCTCCGGGAACCCGGGATACGCAGTATTTT	CSAPGTRDTQYF
many	TRBD2	TRBV5-8	TRBJ2-3	TGTGCCAGCTCCGACGGGACTAGCGGGACCATACCACTACATACGCAGTATTTT	CASSDGTSGTIPLHTQYF
NA	TRBD1	TRBV11-2	TRBJ1-5	TGTGCTAGCAGCTCAGGGACAGGTGGCGATCAGCCCCAGCATTTT	CASSSGTGGDQPQHF
NA	NA	TRBV7-9	TRBJ2-7	TGTGCCAGCAGCTTAGTTGGGGGGTCCGCCTCCTACGAGCAGTACTTC	CASSLVGGSASYEQYF
many	TRBD1	TRBV4-2	TRBJ2-2	TGTGCCAGCAGGGGGACAGGGCCCAACACCGGGGAGCTGTTTTTT	CASRGTGPNTGELFF
NA	NA	TRBV6-5	TRBJ1-4	TGTGCGAGCAGTCACCTCCGAAGGGGCGGAGGAGGATATGAAAAACTGTTTTTT	CASSHLRRGGGGYEKLFF